The clone carrying this T cell receptor (beta chain) occurred a few times. The target antigen is unknown. The data originate from a study of CD8 T cells in ankylosing spondylitis. The study, taken as a whole, reports: There was reportedly significant enrichment of clones that were disease-linked in matched ankylosing spondylitis synovial fluid. Certain motif variants had earlier appeared in reactive arthritis synovial fluid and blood.

TCR beta libraries were made by quantitative 5'-RACE with molecular barcodes. TCRdb re-called the 5' RACE reads with MiXCR, one entry per CDR3 protein. Among about 400,000 distinct CDR3 sequences, 20% to 25% were seen once, and the ten largest hold about 12%. This receptor was identified in a male donor with ankylosing spondylitis or in good health (not recorded which). The sample was blood, either unsorted or a sorted T cell fraction (not recorded which).

The DNA of the CDR3 is TGCAGTGCTAGAGATGAGCAGGGGTTGATGAACACTGAAGCTTTCTTT. Its translation: CSARDEQGLMNTEAFF. This sequence joins TRBV20-1 and TRBJ1-1, with D perhaps matching TRBD1 (6 bases). CDR3 length equals 16 residues. The V and J ends lost 0 bases and 0 bases respectively, with 14 bases between them. Germline V gene data show CDR1 as DFQATT and CDR2 as SNEGSKA (reference sequence).